The 27 T cell receptor beta chains in this list originate from one sample, sequenced in a study of T cells expressing NK-cell markers. One entry per CDR3 protein, without DNA, is what TCRdb gives after re-calling the 5' RACE reads. The sample totals hundreds of thousands of distinct CDR3 sequences. The sequencing input was blood T cells: a sorted CD56 or NKG2C T cell subset, CD4+ or CD8+ T cells, or bulk PBMC T cells (not recorded which). The receptors originated from a woman aged 18 to 75 in good health.

The V call is TRBV6-1, the J call TRBJ2-1; TCRdb's D call, TRBD1, is unchecked because there is no DNA. CDR3 length equals 17 residues. CDR1 and CDR2 from the germline V gene are MNHNS and SASEGT. The CDR3 sequence: CASSVPWDTLSYNEQFF.

The J gene is TRBJ2-3, the V gene TRBV7-2; as DNA is missing, the TRBD1 call by TCRdb cannot be tested. CDR1 is SGHTA and CDR2 is FQGNSA in the germline V gene. The CDR3 spans 15 residues. The CDR3 reads CASSRSGQGLDTQYF.

The rearrangement links TRBV29-1 to TRBJ2-3; no DNA is available, so the TRBD1 call from TCRdb remains unchecked. CDR1 and CDR2 (germline): SQVTM, ANQGSEA. The CDR3 spans 13 residues. This CDR3 reads CSADGRGTDTQYF.

V is TRBV7-3 and J is TRBJ2-1; the D call from TCRdb, TRBD1, cannot be confirmed without DNA. The CDR3 loop spans 14 amino acids. Germline CDR1 is SGHTA and CDR2 is FQGTGA. CDR3 region: CASSPPGAYNEQFF.

This chain uses TRBV5-1 with TRBJ1-1. This CDR3 has 14 amino acids. Germline CDR1 and CDR2: SGHRS and YFSETQ. CDR3 amino acids: CASSLAVGNTEAFF.

The chain links TRBV18 to TRBJ2-3; TCRdb outputs TRBD1, but without DNA this stays unchecked. Germline V gene lookup returns CDR1 KGHSH and CDR2 LQKENI. The CDR3 has 14 amino acids. This CDR3 is CASSPGARADTQYF.

The genes are TRBV2 and TRBJ2-1. CDR3 length equals 12 residues. Germline-derived CDR1 and CDR2 are SNHLY and FYNNEI. The CDR3 reads CASSVVVNEQFF.

The chain joins TRBV19 to TRBJ2-2; with no DNA, the TCRdb D assignment of TRBD1 cannot be verified. The V gene's germline CDR1 is LNHDA and CDR2 SQIVND (reference sequence). The CDR3 consists of 21 residues. The CDR3 region is CASSINAAGTGQYSRTGELFF. The full variable domain, its missing parts supplied by reference TRBV19 and TRBJ2-2, is DGGITQSPKYLFRKEGQNVTLSCEQNLNHDAMYWYRQDPGQGLRLIYYSQIVNDFQKGDIAEGYSVSREKKESFPLTVTSAQKNPTAFYLCASSINAAGTGQYSRTGELFFGEGSRLTVL.

This rearrangement joins TRBV6-2 or TRBV6-3 to TRBJ2-7. Germline CDR1 is MNHEY and CDR2 is SVGEGT. This CDR3 region has 13 residues. The CDR3 sequence is CASSYVGINEQYF.

This chain connects TRBV28 to TRBJ2-7; TCRdb's D gene call, TRBD2, goes unchecked for lack of DNA. CDR1 MDHEN and CDR2 SYDVKM come from the germline V gene. There are 14 residues in the CDR3. CDR3 in amino acids: CASRFGGLGYEQYF.

The chain has TRBV7-2 and TRBJ2-1; TCRdb picks TRBD1, but there is no DNA to check that call. The CDR3 is 16 amino acids. Germline values: CDR1 SGHTA, CDR2 FQGNSA. CDR3 sequence reads: CASSASGTREQGEQFF. Using reference TRBV7-2 and TRBJ2-1 for the parts outside the CDR3, the full variable domain is GAGVSQSPSNKVTEKGKDVELRCDPISGHTALYWYRQSLGQGLEFLIYFQGNSAPDKSGLPSDRFSAERTGGSVSTLTIQRTQQEDSAVYLCASSASGTREQGEQFFGPGTRLTVL.

The CDR3 loop reads CASSSGTGKETQYF. V gene TRBV5-1 combines with J gene TRBJ2-5; the D gene TCRdb calls, TRBD1, cannot be checked with no DNA. CDR3 length: 14 residues. CDR1 is SGHRS, CDR2 YFSETQ, per germline.

The rearrangement joins TRBV19 to TRBJ2-2; the TCRdb D gene call, TRBD2, has no DNA to confirm it. Germline CDR1 is LNHDA and CDR2 is SQIVND (reference sequence). The CDR3 runs to 15 residues. CDR3 region: CASSIVASHTGELFF.

J is TRBJ2-7 and V is TRBV5-5. Germline values: CDR1 SGHKS, CDR2 YYEKEE (reference sequence). The CDR3 totals 14 residues. Here the CDR3 reads CASSSTSTSYEQYF.

This chain connects TRBV7-2 to TRBJ2-7; TCRdb designates TRBD1, a call that cannot be tested without DNA. The CDR3 spans 15 residues. Looked up from germline, CDR1 is SGHTA and CDR2 is FQGNSA. The CDR3 reads CASSFTPGQSREQYF. The full variable domain, with the rest looked up from reference TRBV7-2 and TRBJ2-7, is GAGVSQSPSNKVTEKGKDVELRCDPISGHTALYWYRQSLGQGLEFLIYFQGNSAPDKSGLPSDRFSAERTGGSVSTLTIQRTQQEDSAVYLCASSFTPGQSREQYFGPGTRLTVT.

The chain is built from TRBV12-3 or TRBV12-4 and TRBJ1-6; the TRBD1 assignment by TCRdb is unverifiable without DNA. The length of the CDR3 is 14 residues. CDR3 in amino acids: CASSRTGVGSPLHF.

This sequence joins TRBV7-2 and TRBJ1-1; no DNA is available, so the TRBD1 call from TCRdb remains unchecked. Germline V CDR1 and CDR2: SGHTA, FQGNSA. CDR3 size: 14 residues. CDR3 sequence reads: CASSRDSAVPEAFF. The full variable domain, completed using reference TRBV7-2 and TRBJ1-1, is GAGVSQSPSNKVTEKGKDVELRCDPISGHTALYWYRQSLGQGLEFLIYFQGNSAPDKSGLPSDRFSAERTGGSVSTLTIQRTQQEDSAVYLCASSRDSAVPEAFFGQGTRLTVV.

This chain links TRBV29-1 with TRBJ2-1; TCRdb gives TRBD2 as the D gene, but with no DNA this cannot be confirmed. CDR1 and CDR2 from the germline V gene are SQVTM and ANQGSEA. The CDR3 length is 11 residues. The CDR3 spells CSVRRSGEQFF.

The V and J genes are TRBV20-1 and TRBJ2-1; TCRdb indicates TRBD2, and absent DNA this call remains unverified. Germline values: CDR1 DFQATT, CDR2 SNEGSKA (reference sequence). CDR3 length: 18 residues. CDR3 sequence reads: CSAQLLAGVGSSYNEQFF.

The chain recombines TRBV10-2 with TRBJ1-5; TCRdb selects TRBD1, and the lack of DNA leaves this call unchecked. Germline V CDR1 and CDR2: WSHSY, SAAADI. The CDR3 is 15 amino acids. CDR3 protein: CVSREGGASNQPQHF.

V is TRBV6-2 or TRBV6-3 and J is TRBJ2-7. The CDR3 has 15 residues. Germline-derived CDR1 and CDR2 are MNHEY and SVGEGT. CDR3 protein: CASSYGFGVSYEQYF.

The genes are TRBV11-2 and TRBJ2-1; as DNA is missing, the TRBD1 call by TCRdb cannot be tested. Germline V gene lookup returns CDR1 SGHAT and CDR2 FQNNGV. The CDR3 has 15 amino acids. The CDR3 spells CASSRAPGSYNEQFF.

V is TRBV20-1 and J is TRBJ2-5; no DNA is available, so the TRBD1 call from TCRdb remains unchecked. This CDR3 is built from 14 residues. Germline values: CDR1 DFQATT, CDR2 SNEGSKA (reference sequence). CDR3 sequence: CSALFGTKQETQYF.

The chain combines TRBV20-1 with TRBJ2-3; TCRdb outputs TRBD1, but without DNA this stays unchecked. Germline V lookup: CDR1 DFQATT, CDR2 SNEGSKA (reference sequence). The CDR3 has 14 residues. The CDR3 spells CSAPPGASTDTQYF.

The V and J genes are TRBV6-1 and TRBJ2-7; the TRBD2 assignment by TCRdb is unverifiable without DNA. Per the germline V gene, CDR1 is MNHNS and CDR2 is SASEGT. There are 14 residues in the CDR3. The CDR3 sequence is CASRAGLASYEQYF.

The J gene is TRBJ2-1, the V gene TRBV12-3 or TRBV12-4; TCRdb selects TRBD1, and the lack of DNA leaves this call unchecked. The CDR3 spans 15 residues. CDR3 protein: CASSTRISGGNEQFF.

The rearrangement uses TRBV6-1 and TRBJ2-2; lacking DNA, the TRBD2 call made by TCRdb goes unchecked. Germline V gives CDR1 MNHNS, CDR2 SASEGT. The CDR3 loop spans 16 amino acids. The CDR3 loop is CASSLRLAGGPGELFF.